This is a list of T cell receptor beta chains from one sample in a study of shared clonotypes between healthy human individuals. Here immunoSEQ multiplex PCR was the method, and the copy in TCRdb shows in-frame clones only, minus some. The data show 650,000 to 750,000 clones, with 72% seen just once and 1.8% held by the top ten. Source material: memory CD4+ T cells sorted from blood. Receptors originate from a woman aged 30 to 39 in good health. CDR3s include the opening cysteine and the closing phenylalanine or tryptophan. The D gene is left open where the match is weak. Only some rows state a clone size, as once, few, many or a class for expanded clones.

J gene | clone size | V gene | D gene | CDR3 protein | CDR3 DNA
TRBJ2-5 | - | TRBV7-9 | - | CASSERRDWLETQYF | TGTGCCAGCAGCGAACGCCGGGACTGGCTCGAGACCCAGTACTTC
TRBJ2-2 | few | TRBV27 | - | CASSLRNGASSTGELFF | TGTGCCAGCAGTCTACGAAACGGGGCTAGTAGCACCGGGGAGCTGTTTTTT
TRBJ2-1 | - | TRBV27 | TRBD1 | CASSPRTGVLDSRHNEQFF | TGTGCCAGCAGTCCCCGGACAGGGGTACTGGATTCCCGCCACAATGAGCAGTTCTTC
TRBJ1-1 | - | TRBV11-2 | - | CASSLRLMNTEAFF | TGTGCCAGCAGCTTACGACTGATGAACACTGAAGCTTTCTTT
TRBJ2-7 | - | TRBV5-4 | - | CASSLYSRVGEQYF | TGTGCCAGCAGCTTGTATTCTCGGGTGGGGGAGCAGTACTTC
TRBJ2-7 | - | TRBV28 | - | CASLGPGSSYEQYF | TGTGCCAGTCTCGGACCCGGGAGCTCCTACGAGCAGTACTTC
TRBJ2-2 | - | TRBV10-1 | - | CASREGTGELFF | TGCGCCAGCAGGGAGGGCACCGGGGAGCTGTTTTTT
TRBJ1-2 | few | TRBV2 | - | CASSEPLSPGLTAYGYTF | TGTGCCAGCAGTGAACCTCTTTCCCCCGGACTGACAGCCTATGGCTACACCTTC
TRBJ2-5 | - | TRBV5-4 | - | CASSSVAGETQYF | TGTGCCAGCAGCTCCGTAGCCGGAGAGACCCAGTACTTC
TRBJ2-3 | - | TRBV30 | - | CAWSALSQGDTQYF | TGTGCCTGGAGTGCCCTTTCACAGGGCGATACGCAGTATTTT
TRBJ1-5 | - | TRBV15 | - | CATSRGDTNQPQHF | TGTGCCACCAGCAGAGGGGATACCAATCAGCCCCAGCATTTT
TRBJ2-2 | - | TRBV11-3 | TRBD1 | CASSRQGDSGELFF | TGTGCCAGCAGCCGACAGGGGGACAGCGGGGAGCTGTTTTTT
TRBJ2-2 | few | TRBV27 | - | CASSLEGFTGELFF | TGTGCCAGCAGTTTGGAGGGATTCACCGGGGAGCTGTTTTTT